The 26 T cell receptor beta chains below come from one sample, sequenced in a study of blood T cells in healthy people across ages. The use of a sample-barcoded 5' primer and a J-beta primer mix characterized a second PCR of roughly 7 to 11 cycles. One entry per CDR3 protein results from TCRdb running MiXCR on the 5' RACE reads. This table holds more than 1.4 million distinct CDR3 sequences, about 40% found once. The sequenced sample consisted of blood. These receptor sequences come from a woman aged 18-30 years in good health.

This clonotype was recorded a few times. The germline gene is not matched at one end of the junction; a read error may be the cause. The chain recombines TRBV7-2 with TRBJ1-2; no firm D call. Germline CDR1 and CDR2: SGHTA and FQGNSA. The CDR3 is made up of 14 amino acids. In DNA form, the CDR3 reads TGTGCCAGCAGCGTAGCCACAGTCAACTATGGCTACACCTTC. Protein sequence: CASSVATVNYGYTF. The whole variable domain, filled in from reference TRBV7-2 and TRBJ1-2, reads GAGVSQSPSNKVTEKGKDVELRCDPISGHTALYWYRQSLGQGLEFLIYFQGNSAPDKSGLPSDRFSAERTGGSVSTLTIQRTQQEDSAVYLCASSVATVNYGYTFGSGTRLTVV.

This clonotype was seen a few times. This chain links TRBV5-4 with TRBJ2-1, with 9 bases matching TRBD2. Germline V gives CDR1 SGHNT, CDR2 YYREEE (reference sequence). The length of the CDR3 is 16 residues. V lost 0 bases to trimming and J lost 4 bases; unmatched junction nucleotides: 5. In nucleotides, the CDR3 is TGTGCCAGCAGCTTGGGGGCTAGCGGGACATACAATGAGCAGTTCTTC. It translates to CASSLGASGTYNEQFF. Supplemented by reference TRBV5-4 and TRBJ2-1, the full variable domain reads ETGVTQSPTHLIKTRGQQVTLRCSSQSGHNTVSWYQQALGQGPQFIFQYYREEENGRGNFPPRFSGLQFPNYSSELNVNALELDDSALYLCASSLGASGTYNEQFFGPGTRLTVL.

CDR3 sequence reads: CASSGGTGRQETQYF. The CDR3 nucleotides read TGTGCCAGCAGTGGGGGGACAGGGAGGCAAGAGACCCAGTACTTC. V gene TRBV6-2 or TRBV6-3 combines with J gene TRBJ2-5; 9 bases match TRBD1. The CDR3 is 15 residues long. The V gene's germline CDR1 is MNHEY and CDR2 SVGEGT. The junction had 6 bases not matched to a gene; V was cut back by 5 bases and J by 2 bases.

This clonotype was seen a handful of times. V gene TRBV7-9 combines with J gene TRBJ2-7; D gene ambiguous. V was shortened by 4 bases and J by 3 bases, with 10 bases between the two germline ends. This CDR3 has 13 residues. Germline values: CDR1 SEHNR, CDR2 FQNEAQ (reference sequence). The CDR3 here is CASSSDVNYEQYF. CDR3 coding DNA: TGTGCCAGCAGCTCGGACGTTAACTACGAGCAGTACTTC.

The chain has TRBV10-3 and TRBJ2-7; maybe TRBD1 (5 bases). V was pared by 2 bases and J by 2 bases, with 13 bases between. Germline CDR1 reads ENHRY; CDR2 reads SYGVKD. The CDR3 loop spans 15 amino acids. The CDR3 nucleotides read TGTGCCATCAGTGAGCCTGGGGCCGGTCCCTACGAGCAGTACTTC. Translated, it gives CAISEPGAGPYEQYF.

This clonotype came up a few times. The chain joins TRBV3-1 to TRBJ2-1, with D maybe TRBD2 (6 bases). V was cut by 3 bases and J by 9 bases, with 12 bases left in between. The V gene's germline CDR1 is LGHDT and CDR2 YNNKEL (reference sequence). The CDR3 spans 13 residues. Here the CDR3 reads CASSHPQGGEQFF. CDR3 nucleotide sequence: TGTGCCAGCAGCCACCCGCAGGGAGGTGAGCAGTTCTTC.

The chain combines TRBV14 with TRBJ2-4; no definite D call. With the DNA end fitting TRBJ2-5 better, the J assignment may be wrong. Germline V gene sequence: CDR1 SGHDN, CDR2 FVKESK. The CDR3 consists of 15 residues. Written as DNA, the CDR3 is TGTGCCAGCAGCCAATCAACTTGGAGTTTCGAGACCCAGTACTTC. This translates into CASSQSTWSFETQYF.

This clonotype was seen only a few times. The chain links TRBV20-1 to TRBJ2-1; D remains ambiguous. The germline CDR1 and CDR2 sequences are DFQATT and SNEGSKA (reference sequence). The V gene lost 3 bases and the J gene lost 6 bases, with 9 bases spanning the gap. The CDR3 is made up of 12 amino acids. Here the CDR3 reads CSASPRPNEQFF. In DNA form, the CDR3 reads TGCAGTGCTAGTCCTAGACCCAATGAGCAGTTCTTC.

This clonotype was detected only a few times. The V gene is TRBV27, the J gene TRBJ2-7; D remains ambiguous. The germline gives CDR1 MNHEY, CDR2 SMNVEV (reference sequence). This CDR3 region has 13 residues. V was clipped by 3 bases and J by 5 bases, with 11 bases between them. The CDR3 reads CASSFLSSDEQYF. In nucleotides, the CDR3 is TGTGCCAGCAGTTTTTTGAGTTCAGACGAGCAGTACTTC.

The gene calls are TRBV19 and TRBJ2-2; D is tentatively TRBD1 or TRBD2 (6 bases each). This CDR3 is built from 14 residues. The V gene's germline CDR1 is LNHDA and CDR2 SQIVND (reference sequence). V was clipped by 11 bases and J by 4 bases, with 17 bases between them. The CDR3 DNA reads TGTGCCGGACGTCCGGGGGCTGGCACCGGGGAGCTGTTTTTT. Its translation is CAGRPGAGTGELFF.

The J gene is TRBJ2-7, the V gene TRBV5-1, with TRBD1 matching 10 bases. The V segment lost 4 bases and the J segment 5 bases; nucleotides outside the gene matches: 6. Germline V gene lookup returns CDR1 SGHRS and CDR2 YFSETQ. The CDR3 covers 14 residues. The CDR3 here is CASSHRDRGHEQYF. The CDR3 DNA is TGCGCCAGCAGCCACCGGGACAGGGGCCACGAGCAGTACTTC. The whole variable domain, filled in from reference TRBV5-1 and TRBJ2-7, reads KAGVTQTPRYLIKTRGQQVTLSCSPISGHRSVSWYQQTPGQGLQFLFEYFSETQRNKGNFPGRFSGRQFSNSRSEMNVSTLELGDSALYLCASSHRDRGHEQYFGPGTRLTVT.

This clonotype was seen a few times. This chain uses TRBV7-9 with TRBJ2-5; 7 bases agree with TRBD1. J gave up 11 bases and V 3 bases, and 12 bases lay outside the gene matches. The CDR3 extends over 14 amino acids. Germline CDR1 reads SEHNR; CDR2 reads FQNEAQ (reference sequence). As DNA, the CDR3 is TGTGCCAGCAGCTTTTGGTCAGGGGGAAATGAGCAGTACTTC. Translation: CASSFWSGGNEQYF.

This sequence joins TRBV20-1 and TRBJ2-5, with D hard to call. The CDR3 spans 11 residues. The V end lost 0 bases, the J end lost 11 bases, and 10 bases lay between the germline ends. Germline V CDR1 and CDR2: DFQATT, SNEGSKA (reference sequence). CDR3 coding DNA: TGCAGTGCTAGAGAGGGTCTAGGGCAGTACTTC. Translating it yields CSAREGLGQYF.

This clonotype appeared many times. The CDR3 coding sequence is TGTGCCAGCAGCTGGGGGTCGGAGACCCAGTACTTC. This codes for CASSWGSETQYF. This chain joins TRBV7-2 and TRBJ2-5; D is tentatively TRBD1 or TRBD2 (5 bases each). The ends were cut back, 4 bases at V and 5 bases at J, with 8 bases in the middle. Germline V lookup: CDR1 SGHTA, CDR2 FQGNSA. This CDR3 region has 12 residues.

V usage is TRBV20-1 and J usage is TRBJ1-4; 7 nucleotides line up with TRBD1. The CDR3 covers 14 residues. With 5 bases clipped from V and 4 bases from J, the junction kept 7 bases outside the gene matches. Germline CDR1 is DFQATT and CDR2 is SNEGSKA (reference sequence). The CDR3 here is CSAPQQGFNEKLFF. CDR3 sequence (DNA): TGCAGTGCTCCCCAACAGGGGTTTAATGAAAAACTGTTTTTT.

Written as DNA, the CDR3 is TGTGCCAGCTCACCACGCTCAGGGGACTATGGCTACACCTTC. Translating gives CASSPRSGDYGYTF. This chain links TRBV18 with TRBJ1-2; D is possibly TRBD1 (6 bases). V lost 1 base and J 3 bases, leaving 9 bases between the germline ends. Germline CDR1 is KGHSH and CDR2 is LQKENI. This CDR3 has 14 residues.

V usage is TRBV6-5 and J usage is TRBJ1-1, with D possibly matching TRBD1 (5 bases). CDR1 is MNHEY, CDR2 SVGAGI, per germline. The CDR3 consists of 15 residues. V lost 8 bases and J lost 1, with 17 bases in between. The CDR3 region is CASQLEMGQNTEAFF. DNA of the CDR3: TGTGCCAGCCAGCTGGAAATGGGGCAGAACACTGAAGCTTTCTTT.

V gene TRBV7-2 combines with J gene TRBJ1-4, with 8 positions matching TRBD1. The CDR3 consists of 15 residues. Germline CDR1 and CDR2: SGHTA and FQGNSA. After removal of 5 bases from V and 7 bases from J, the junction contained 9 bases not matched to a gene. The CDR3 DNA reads TGTGCCAGCAGCCCGCGACAGGGGCCCGGTGAAAAACTGTTTTTT. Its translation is CASSPRQGPGEKLFF.

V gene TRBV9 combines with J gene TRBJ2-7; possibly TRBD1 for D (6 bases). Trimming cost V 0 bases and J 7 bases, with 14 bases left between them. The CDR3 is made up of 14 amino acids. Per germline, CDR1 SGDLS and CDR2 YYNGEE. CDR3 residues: CASSVEGVPNEQYF. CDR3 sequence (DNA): TGTGCCAGCAGCGTAGAGGGGGTCCCCAATGAGCAGTACTTC.

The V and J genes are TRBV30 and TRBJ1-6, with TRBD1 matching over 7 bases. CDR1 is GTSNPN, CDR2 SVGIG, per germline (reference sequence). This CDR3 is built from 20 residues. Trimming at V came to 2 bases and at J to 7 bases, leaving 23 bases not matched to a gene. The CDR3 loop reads CAWSREAIRLRQGGNSPLHF. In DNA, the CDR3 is TGTGCCTGGAGTCGCGAGGCAATAAGGCTGAGACAGGGAGGCAATTCACCCCTCCACTTT. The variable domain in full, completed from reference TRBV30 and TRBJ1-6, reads SQTIHQWPATLVQPVGSPLSLECTVEGTSNPNLYWYRQAAGRGLQLLFYSVGIGQISSEVPQNLSASRPQDRQFILSSKKLLLSDSGFYLCAWSREAIRLRQGGNSPLHFGNGTRLTVT.

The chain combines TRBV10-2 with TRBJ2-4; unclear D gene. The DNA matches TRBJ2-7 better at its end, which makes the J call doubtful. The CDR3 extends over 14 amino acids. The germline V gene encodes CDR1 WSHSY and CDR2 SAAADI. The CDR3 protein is CASSNLTRAYEQYF. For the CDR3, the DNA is TGCGCCAGCAGTAACCTAACTCGGGCCTACGAGCAGTACTTC.

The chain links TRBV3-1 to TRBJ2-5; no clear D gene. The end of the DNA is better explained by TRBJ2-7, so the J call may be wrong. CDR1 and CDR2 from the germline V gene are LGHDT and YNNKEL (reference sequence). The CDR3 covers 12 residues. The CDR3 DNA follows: TGTGCCAGCAGCCCCAAAGTCGGCGAGCAGTACTTC. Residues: CASSPKVGEQYF.

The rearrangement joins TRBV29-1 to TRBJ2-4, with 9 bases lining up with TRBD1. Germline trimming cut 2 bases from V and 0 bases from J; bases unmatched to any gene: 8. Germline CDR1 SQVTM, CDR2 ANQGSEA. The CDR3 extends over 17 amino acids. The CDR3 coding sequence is TGCAGCGTTGAACCCGACAGGGGGGGACTAGCCAAAAACATTCAGTACTTC. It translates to CSVEPDRGGLAKNIQYF. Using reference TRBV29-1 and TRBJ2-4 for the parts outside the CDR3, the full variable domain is SAVISQKPSRDICQRGTSLTIQCQVDSQVTMMFWYRQQPGQSLTLIATANQGSEATYESGFVIDKFPISRPNLTFSTLTVSNMSPEDSSIYLCSVEPDRGGLAKNIQYFGAGTRLSVL.

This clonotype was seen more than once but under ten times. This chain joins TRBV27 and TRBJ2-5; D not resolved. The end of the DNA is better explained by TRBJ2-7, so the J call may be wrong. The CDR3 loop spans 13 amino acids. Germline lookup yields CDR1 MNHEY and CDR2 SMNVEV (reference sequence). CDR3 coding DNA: TGTGCCAGCAGTTTAGTCCCAGTGGGCGAGCAGTACTTC. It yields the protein CASSLVPVGEQYF.

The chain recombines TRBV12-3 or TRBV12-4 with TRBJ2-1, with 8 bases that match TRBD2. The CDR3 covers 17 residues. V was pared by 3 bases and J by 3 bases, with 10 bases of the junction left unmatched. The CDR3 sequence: CASSFMKTGGFYNEQFF. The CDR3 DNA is TGTGCCAGCAGTTTTATGAAGACGGGAGGGTTCTACAATGAGCAGTTCTTC.

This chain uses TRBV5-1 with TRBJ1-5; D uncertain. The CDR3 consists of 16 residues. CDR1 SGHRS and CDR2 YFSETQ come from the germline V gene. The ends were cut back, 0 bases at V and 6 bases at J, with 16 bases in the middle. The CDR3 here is CASSLEVAGSGQPQHF. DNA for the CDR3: TGCGCCAGCAGCTTGGAGGTTGCTGGGTCGGGTCAGCCCCAGCATTTT. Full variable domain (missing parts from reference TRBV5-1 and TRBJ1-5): KAGVTQTPRYLIKTRGQQVTLSCSPISGHRSVSWYQQTPGQGLQFLFEYFSETQRNKGNFPGRFSGRQFSNSRSEMNVSTLELGDSALYLCASSLEVAGSGQPQHFGDGTRLSIL.